This TCR beta chain comes out of a study of tumor and adjacent non-tumor tissue in lung cancer. In the study overall: Stage I to III disease affected over nine men and about five women aged roughly 31 to 76.

Three rounds of nested PCR, following a modified ARM-PCR protocol, produced the TCRbeta library. TCRdb re-called the multiplex PCR reads with MiXCR, one entry per CDR3 protein. The sample lists more than 85,000 distinct CDR3 sequences; over 75% were seen once. No cell sorting was done before RNA was extracted from the tissue. The CDR3 runs 15 residues. Germline assignment: CDR1 WNHNN and CDR2 SYGVQD (reference sequence). Remarks on this clonotype: At one of its ends the junction is not consistent with the germline gene, which may arise from a read error.

This receptor was identified in a man in his 70s with non-small cell lung cancer. Sequenced input: lung tumor tissue. The V call is TRBV10-1, the J call TRBJ1-2; tentatively, D is TRBD1 (5 bases). CDR3 in DNA: TGCGCTAGCAGTGAGTCAACAGGCCAACCCTATGGCTACATCTTC. This encodes CASSESTGQPYGYIF.